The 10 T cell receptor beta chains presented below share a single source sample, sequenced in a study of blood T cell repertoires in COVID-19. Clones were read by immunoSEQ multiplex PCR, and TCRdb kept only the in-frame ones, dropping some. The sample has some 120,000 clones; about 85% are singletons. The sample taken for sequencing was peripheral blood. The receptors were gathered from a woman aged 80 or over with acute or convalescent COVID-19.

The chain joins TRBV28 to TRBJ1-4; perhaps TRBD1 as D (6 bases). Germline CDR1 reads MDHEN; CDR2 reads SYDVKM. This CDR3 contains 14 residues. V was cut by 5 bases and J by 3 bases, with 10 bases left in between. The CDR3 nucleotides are TGTGCCAGCAGTCGGGGGGCACCTAATGAAAAACTGTTTTTT. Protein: CASSRGAPNEKLFF.

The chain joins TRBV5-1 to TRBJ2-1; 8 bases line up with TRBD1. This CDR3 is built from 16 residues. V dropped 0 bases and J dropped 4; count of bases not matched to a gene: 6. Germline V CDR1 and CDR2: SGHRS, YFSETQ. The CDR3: CASSLGPDRAYNEQFF. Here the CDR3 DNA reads TGCGCCAGCAGCTTGGGCCCGGACAGGGCATACAATGAGCAGTTCTTC.

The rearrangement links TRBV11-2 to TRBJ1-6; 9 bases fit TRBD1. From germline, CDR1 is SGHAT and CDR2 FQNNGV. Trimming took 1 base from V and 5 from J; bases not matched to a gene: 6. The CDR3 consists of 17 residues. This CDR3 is CASSLVGGTGHNSPLHF. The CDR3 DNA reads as TGTGCCAGCAGCTTAGTTGGCGGGACAGGGCATAATTCACCCCTCCACTTT.

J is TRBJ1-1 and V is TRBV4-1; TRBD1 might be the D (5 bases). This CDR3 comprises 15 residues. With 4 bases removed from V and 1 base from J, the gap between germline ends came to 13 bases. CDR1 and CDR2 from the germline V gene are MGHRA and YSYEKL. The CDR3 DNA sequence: TGCGCCAGCAGCCTTAAGCAAGGGGAGAACACTGAAGCTTTCTTT. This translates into CASSLKQGENTEAFF.

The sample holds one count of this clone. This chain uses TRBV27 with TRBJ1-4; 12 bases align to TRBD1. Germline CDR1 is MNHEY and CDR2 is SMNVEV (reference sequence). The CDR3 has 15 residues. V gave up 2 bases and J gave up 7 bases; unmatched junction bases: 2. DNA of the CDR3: TGTGCCAGCAGTTTAATGGGACAGGGGGCTGAAAAACTGTTTTTT. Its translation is CASSLMGQGAEKLFF.

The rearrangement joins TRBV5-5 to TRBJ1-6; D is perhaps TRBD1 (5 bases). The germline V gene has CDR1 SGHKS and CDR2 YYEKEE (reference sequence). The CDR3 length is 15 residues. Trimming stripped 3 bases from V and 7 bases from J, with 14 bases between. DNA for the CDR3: TGTGCCAGCAGCTCTGCCGGACAATCGAATTCACCCCTCCACTTT. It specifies CASSSAGQSNSPLHF.

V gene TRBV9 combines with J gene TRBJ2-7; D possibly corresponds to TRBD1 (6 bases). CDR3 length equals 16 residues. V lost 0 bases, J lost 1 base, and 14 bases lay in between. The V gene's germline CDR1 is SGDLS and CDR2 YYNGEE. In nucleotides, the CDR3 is TGTGCCAGCAGCGTAGGCCTAGCCGGACAGTCCTACGAGCAGTACTTC. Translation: CASSVGLAGQSYEQYF.

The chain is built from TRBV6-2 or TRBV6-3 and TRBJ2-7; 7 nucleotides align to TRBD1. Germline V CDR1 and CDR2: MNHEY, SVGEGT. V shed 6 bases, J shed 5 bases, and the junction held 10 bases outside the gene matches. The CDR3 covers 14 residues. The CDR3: CASSDHTGVNEQYV. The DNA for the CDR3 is TGTGCCAGCAGCGACCACACAGGGGTTAACGAGCAGTACGTC.

CDR3 region: CASSYSTPYEQYV. DNA of the CDR3: TGTGCCAGCAGTTACTCGACTCCCTACGAGCAGTACGTC. The gene calls are TRBV6-2 or TRBV6-3 and TRBJ2-7, with unresolved D. V lost 0 bases and J lost 2, with 5 bases in between. CDR1 MNHEY and CDR2 SVGEGT come from the germline V gene. The CDR3 is made up of 13 amino acids.

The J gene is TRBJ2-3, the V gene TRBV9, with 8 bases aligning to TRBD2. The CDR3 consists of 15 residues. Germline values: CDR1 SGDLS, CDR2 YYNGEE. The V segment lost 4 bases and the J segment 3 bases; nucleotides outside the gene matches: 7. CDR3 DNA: TGTGCCAGCAGCCCGGGACTAGTTGAAACAGATACGCAGTATTTT. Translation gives CASSPGLVETDTQYF.